These 3 T cell receptor beta chains share one sample of origin, sequenced in a study of cytomegalovirus exposure and HLA in healthy donors. Both 60 Vbeta primers and 13 Jbeta primers went into the PCR. Only in-frame clones appear in the TCRdb table, and some are missing; sequencing was by immunoSEQ multiplex PCR. The sample holds about 95,000 clones, roughly 72% seen once. The sample comprised PBMCs. These receptor sequences come from a man aged 25-45 years in good health and CMV-seropositive.

A few counts support this clone. The chain joins TRBV11-3 to TRBJ1-1, with TRBD1 identical over 8 bases. The V segment lost 3 bases and the J segment 6 bases; nucleotides outside the gene matches: 3. CDR1 and CDR2 (germline): SGHNT, YENEEA. The CDR3 contains 13 residues. The CDR3 loop reads CASSFDRGAEAFF. The CDR3 DNA is TGTGCCAGCAGCTTTGACAGGGGCGCTGAAGCTTTCTTT.

The chain combines TRBV28 with TRBJ2-5; TRBD1 might be the D (6 bases). The germline V and J ends were trimmed by 4 bases and 4 bases, with 7 bases remaining between them. The CDR3 is 12 amino acids. Germline CDR1 MDHEN, CDR2 SYDVKM. CDR3 DNA sequence: TGTGCCAGCAGTTCAGGGGTAGAGACCCAGTACTTC. The encoded protein is CASSSGVETQYF.

V is TRBV6-6 and J is TRBJ1-5; D gene ambiguous. The CDR3 loop spans 15 amino acids. V lost 2 bases to trimming and J lost 6 bases, with 14 bases between them. Germline CDR1 MNHNY, CDR2 SVGAGI (reference sequence). In DNA, the CDR3 is TGTGCCAGCAGTTACGGGCGTGGGGAGGGTCAGCCCCAGCATTTT. This codes for CASSYGRGEGQPQHF.